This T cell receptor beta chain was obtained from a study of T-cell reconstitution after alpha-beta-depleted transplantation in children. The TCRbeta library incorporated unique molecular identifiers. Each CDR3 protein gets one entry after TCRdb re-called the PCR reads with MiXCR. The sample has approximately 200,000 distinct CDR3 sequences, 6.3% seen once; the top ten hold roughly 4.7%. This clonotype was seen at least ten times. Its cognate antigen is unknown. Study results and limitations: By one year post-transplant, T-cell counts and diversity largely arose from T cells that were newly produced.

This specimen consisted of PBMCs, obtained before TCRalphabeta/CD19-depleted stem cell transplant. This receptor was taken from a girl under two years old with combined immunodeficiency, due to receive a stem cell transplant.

This CDR3 reads CSVGSRFSNTEAFF. The CDR3 coding sequence is TGCAGCGTTGGGAGTCGTTTCTCCAACACTGAAGCTTTCTTT. The chain couples TRBV29-1 to TRBJ1-1, with D uncertain. The CDR3 contains 14 residues. In germline, CDR1 is SQVTM, CDR2 ANQGSEA. Trimming left V 4 bases short and J 2 bases short, with 14 bases between.